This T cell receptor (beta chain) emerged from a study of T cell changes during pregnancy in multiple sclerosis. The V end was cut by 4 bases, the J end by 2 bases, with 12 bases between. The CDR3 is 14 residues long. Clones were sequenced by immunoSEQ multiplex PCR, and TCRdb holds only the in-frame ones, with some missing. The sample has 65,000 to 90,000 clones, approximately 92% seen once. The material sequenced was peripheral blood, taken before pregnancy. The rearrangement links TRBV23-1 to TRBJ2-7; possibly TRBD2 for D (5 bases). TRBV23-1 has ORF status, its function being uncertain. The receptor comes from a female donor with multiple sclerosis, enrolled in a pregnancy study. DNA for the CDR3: TGCGCCAGCAGTCCGGAGGACCCGCCCTACGAGCAGTACTTC. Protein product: CASSPEDPPYEQYF.